This is a list of T cell receptor beta chains from one sample in a study of blood T cells in healthy people across ages. MiXCR, applied by TCRdb to the 5' RACE reads, yields one record per CDR3 protein. Among under 2,000,000 distinct CDR3 sequences listed, just under 50% were seen once. Input material: blood. The receptors originated from a middle-aged woman in good health. The CDR3 runs from the conserved cysteine through the conserved F or W. Fields, in order: D gene, clone size, J gene, V gene, CDR3 DNA, CDR3 protein. A D gene is named only where the DNA matches it firmly. Only part of the rows carry a size: once, few, many, or a class if the clone is expanded.

>TRBD1|.|TRBJ2-3|TRBV28
TGTGCCAGCACTAGGGGGCAAGATACGCAGTATTTT
CASTRGQDTQYF
>.|.|TRBJ2-1|TRBV6-5
TGTGCCAGCAGTTATGACGATCGGAGCTCTTACAATGAGCAGTTCTTC
CASSYDDRSSYNEQFF
>TRBD1|.|TRBJ1-1|TRBV6-2/TRBV6-3
TGTGCCAGCAGGGGGACAGGGTCGGCCACTGAAGCTTTCTTT
CASRGTGSATEAFF
>.|.|TRBJ1-1|TRBV5-1
TGCGCCAGCAGCCCGACGGTGATCACTGAAGCTTTCTTT
CASSPTVITEAFF
>.|few|TRBJ2-1|TRBV7-2
TGTGCCAGCAGCTGGAAGGGGACCGCAATGAGTGAGCAGTTCTTC
CASSWKGTAMSEQFF
>.|.|TRBJ2-3|TRBV5-1
TGCGCCAGCAGCTTGGCAGACAGAGGAGATACGCAGTATTTT
CASSLADRGDTQYF
>.|few|TRBJ2-7|TRBV7-7
TGTGCTAGCAGCCTAGGGCGCGGGCCAGGAACCCAGTACTTC
CASSLGRGPGTQYF
>.|.|TRBJ2-3|TRBV6-2/TRBV6-3
TGTGCCAGCAGTTACATTGTCGATACGCAGTATTTT
CASSYIVDTQYF
>.|few|TRBJ2-3|TRBV2
TGTGCCAGCAGTGCTCATCACACAGATACGCAGTATTTT
CASSAHHTDTQYF
>.|few|TRBJ2-7|TRBV6-6
TGTGCCAGCAGTGCCCAGTCGGCGAATTACGAGCAGTACTTC
CASSAQSANYEQYF
>.|.|TRBJ2-6|TRBV24-1
TGTGCCACCAGTGACATCGGGACCTCTGGGGCCAACGTCCTGACTTTC
CATSDIGTSGANVLTF
>TRBD2|.|TRBJ2-5|TRBV11-2
TGTGCCAGCAGCTCGGGCGGACCAGCGGGGAATCAAGAGACCCAGTACTTC
CASSSGGPAGNQETQYF
>.|.|TRBJ2-7|TRBV20-1
TGCAGTGCTAGAGACCAATATCTCTCCTACGAGCAGTACTTC
CSARDQYLSYEQYF
>.|.|TRBJ2-2|TRBV7-9
TGTGCCAGCAGCTTAGATTACGGAATGGGGCTGTTTTTT
CASSLDYGMGLFF
>.|.|TRBJ1-4|TRBV28
TGTGCCAGCAGCAAGGGGGATTGGGTTGAAAAACTGTTTTTT
CASSKGDWVEKLFF
>TRBD1|few|TRBJ1-4|TRBV4-1
TGCGCCAGCAGCCAAAGACAGGGAGAAAAACTGTTTTTT
CASSQRQGEKLFF
>.|.|TRBJ1-6|TRBV9
TGTGCCAGCAGCGTAGGGCCGACAGGAGGGAATTCACCCCTCCACTTT
CASSVGPTGGNSPLHF
>.|few|TRBJ2-1|TRBV3-1
TGTGCCAGCAGCCAAGATATGGGGGCCTACAATGAGCAGTTCTTC
CASSQDMGAYNEQFF
>.|.|TRBJ1-2|TRBV7-9
TGTGCCAGCAGCTTCGATGCGGGGACCCGCTATGGCTACACCTTC
CASSFDAGTRYGYTF
>TRBD1|.|TRBJ2-1|TRBV7-2
TGTGCCAGCAGCCAAAAAACCGGGACAGGGGCCAATGAGCAGTTCTTC
CASSQKTGTGANEQFF